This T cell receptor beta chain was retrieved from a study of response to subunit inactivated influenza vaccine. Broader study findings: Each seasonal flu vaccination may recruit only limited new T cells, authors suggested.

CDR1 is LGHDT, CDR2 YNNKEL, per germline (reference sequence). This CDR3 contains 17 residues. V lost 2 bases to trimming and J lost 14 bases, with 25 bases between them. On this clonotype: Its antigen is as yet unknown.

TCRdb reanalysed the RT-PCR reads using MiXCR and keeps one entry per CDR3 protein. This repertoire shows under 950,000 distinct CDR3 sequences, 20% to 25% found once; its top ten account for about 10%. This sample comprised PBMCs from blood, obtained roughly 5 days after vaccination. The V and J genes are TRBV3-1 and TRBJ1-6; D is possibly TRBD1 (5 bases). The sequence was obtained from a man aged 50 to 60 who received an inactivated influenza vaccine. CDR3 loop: CASSQYGAGGGEFTLHF. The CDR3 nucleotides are TGTGCCAGCAGCCAATATGGAGCCGGGGGTGGGGAATTCACCCTCCACTTT.